Presented here are 10 T cell receptor beta chains from one specimen sequenced in a study of cytomegalovirus exposure and HLA in healthy donors. With 60 Vbeta and 13 Jbeta primers, the PCR was carried out. Method: immunoSEQ multiplex PCR; TCRdb's copy keeps in-frame clones and lacks some. This sample carries 150,000 to 200,000 clones, approximately 80% of them seen once, and the ten largest clones take less than 0.65%. Sequencing was done on a sample of PBMCs. These receptors originate from a woman aged 45-65 years in good health and CMV-seronegative.

Here the CDR3 reads CASQSSGTELYEQYF. The CDR3 coding sequence is TGTGCCAGCCAATCATCGGGGACAGAGCTCTACGAGCAGTACTTC. The chain joins TRBV28 to TRBJ2-7; TRBD1 matches 7 bases. With 8 bases clipped from V and 3 bases from J, the junction kept 13 bases outside the gene matches. Germline V gene lookup returns CDR1 MDHEN and CDR2 SYDVKM. The CDR3 is made up of 15 amino acids.

The V gene is TRBV19, the J gene TRBJ2-3, with D possibly matching TRBD2 (5 bases). Germline V CDR1 and CDR2: LNHDA, SQIVND (reference sequence). V lost 2 bases, J lost 2 bases, and 17 bases lay in between. The CDR3 loop spans 17 amino acids. CDR3 sequence (DNA): TGTGCCAGTAGTATAAGGGAGCACCCGATTAACACAGATACGCAGTATTTT. Its protein is CASSIREHPINTDTQYF.

The CDR3 loop reads CASSVALAWETQYF. The CDR3 DNA reads as TGTGCCAGCAGCGTAGCCTTAGCGTGGGAGACCCAGTACTTC. The genes are TRBV9 and TRBJ2-5; a possible D gene is TRBD2 (5 bases). In germline, CDR1 is SGDLS, CDR2 YYNGEE. V was shortened by 0 bases and J by 5 bases, with 11 bases between the two germline ends. CDR3 length: 14 amino acids.

The rearrangement joins TRBV28 to TRBJ2-7, with 8 bases that match TRBD2. CDR3 length: 17 amino acids. The trim removed 4 bases at V and 4 bases at J, leaving 15 bases unmatched. The germline CDR1 and CDR2 sequences are MDHEN and SYDVKM. CDR3 sequence: CASSSPPTSGSPYEQYF. CDR3 coding DNA: TGTGCCAGCAGTTCCCCACCCACTAGCGGATCCCCTTACGAGCAGTACTTC.

The gene calls are TRBV10-3 and TRBJ2-5; D is unresolved. Germline V CDR1 and CDR2: ENHRY, SYGVKD. Trimming shortened V by 4 bases and J by 1 base, and 4 bases separated the two germline ends. The CDR3 runs 12 residues. The chain's CDR3 is CAISASQETQYF. The CDR3 DNA is TGTGCCATCAGTGCCAGCCAAGAGACCCAGTACTTC.

The rearrangement uses TRBV5-1 and TRBJ1-2, with D perhaps matching TRBD1 (5 bases). Germline CDR1 is SGHRS and CDR2 is YFSETQ. CDR3 length: 14 amino acids. Deletions cut 2 bases from V and 2 bases from J, with 10 bases between. CDR3 nucleotide sequence: TGCGCCAGCAGCTTCGCGGCAGGGAACTATGGCTACACCTTC. Amino acid sequence: CASSFAAGNYGYTF.

This rearrangement joins TRBV27 to TRBJ2-5; D might be TRBD1 (5 bases). The DNA end is more similar to TRBJ2-7, so the J call may be wrong. Germline CDR1 and CDR2: MNHEY and SMNVEV (reference sequence). This CDR3 is built from 15 residues. The DNA for the CDR3 is TGTGCCAGCAGTTTATCGACAGTTTCTACCTACGAGCAGTACTTC. Translation gives CASSLSTVSTYEQYF.

CDR3 DNA: TGTGCCAGCAGCTTAAGGCTAGCGGGGCACAATGAGCAGTTCTTC. Translating it yields CASSLRLAGHNEQFF. The chain is built from TRBV7-8 and TRBJ2-1, with 9 positions matching TRBD2. Germline trimming cut 2 bases from V and 5 bases from J; bases unmatched to any gene: 4. Germline V lookup: CDR1 SGHVS, CDR2 FQNEAQ. The CDR3 length is 15 residues.

This chain connects TRBV5-1 to TRBJ2-5, with 7 bases matching TRBD1. The V segment lost 4 bases and the J segment 4 bases; nucleotides outside the gene matches: 4. The CDR3 totals 13 residues. Per germline, CDR1 SGHRS and CDR2 YFSETQ. Here the CDR3 reads CASSPRQGETQYF. The DNA for the CDR3 is TGCGCCAGCAGCCCCCGACAGGGAGAGACCCAGTACTTC. The variable domain in full, completed from reference TRBV5-1 and TRBJ2-5, reads KAGVTQTPRYLIKTRGQQVTLSCSPISGHRSVSWYQQTPGQGLQFLFEYFSETQRNKGNFPGRFSGRQFSNSRSEMNVSTLELGDSALYLCASSPRQGETQYFGPGTRLLVL.

This clone has just one count. The gene calls are TRBV4-1 and TRBJ2-5, with D possibly being TRBD1 (5 bases). The J call could be wrong; TRBJ2-7 is a better fit for the DNA end. The germline V gene has CDR1 MGHRA and CDR2 YSYEKL. This CDR3 has 14 residues. CDR3 loop: CASSQATESYEQYF. CDR3 sequence (DNA): TGCGCCAGCAGCCAAGCGACAGAATCCTACGAGCAGTACTTC.